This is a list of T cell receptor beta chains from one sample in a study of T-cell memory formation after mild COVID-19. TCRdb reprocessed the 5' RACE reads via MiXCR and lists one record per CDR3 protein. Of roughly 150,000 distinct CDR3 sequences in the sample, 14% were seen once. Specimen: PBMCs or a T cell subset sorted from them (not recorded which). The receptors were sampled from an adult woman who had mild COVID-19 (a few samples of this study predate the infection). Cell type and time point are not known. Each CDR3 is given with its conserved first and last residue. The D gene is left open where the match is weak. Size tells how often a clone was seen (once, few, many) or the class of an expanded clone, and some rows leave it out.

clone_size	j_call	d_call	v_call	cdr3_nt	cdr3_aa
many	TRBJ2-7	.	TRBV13	TGTGCCAGCAGCCCGCGCTCCTACGAGCAGTACTTC	CASSPRSYEQYF
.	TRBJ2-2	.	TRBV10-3	TGTGCCATCAGTGATTTACTACCCGGGGAGCTGTTTTTT	CAISDLLPGELFF
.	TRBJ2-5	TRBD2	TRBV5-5	TGTGCCAGCAGCAGGACTAGCGGACTTCACCAAGAGACCCAGTACTTC	CASSRTSGLHQETQYF
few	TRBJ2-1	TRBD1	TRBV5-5	TGTGCCAGCAGCATCCGGACAGGGCTGGACAATGAGCAGTTCTTC	CASSIRTGLDNEQFF
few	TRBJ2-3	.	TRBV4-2	TGTGCCAGCAGCCTGTCTAAATCAGATACGCAGTATTTT	CASSLSKSDTQYF
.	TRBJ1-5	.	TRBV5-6	TGTGCCAGCAGCTTGGGGGGCAGTTATCAGCCCCAGCATTTT	CASSLGGSYQPQHF
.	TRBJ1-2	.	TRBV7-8	TGTGCCAGCAGCCCAGACCCCGGCACTTGGAAGGGCTACACCTTC	CASSPDPGTWKGYTF
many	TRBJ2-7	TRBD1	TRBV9	TGTGCCAGCAGCGCATCGGGACAGGGGGCGGGAGAGCAGTACTTC	CASSASGQGAGEQYF
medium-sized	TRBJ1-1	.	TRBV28	TGTGCCAGCAGTTTGAGGCAGGGGATCGTAGCTGAAGCTTTCTTT	CASSLRQGIVAEAFF
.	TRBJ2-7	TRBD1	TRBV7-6	TGTGCCAGCAGCCCCCCGGGACAGCAGTACGAGCAGTACTTC	CASSPPGQQYEQYF
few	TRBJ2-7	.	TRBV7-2	TGTGCCAGCAGCTTGCAGGGCTACGAGCAGTACTTC	CASSLQGYEQYF
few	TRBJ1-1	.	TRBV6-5	TGTGCCAGCAGTTACAATTCAGGCCTTGGGAACACTGAAGCTTTCTTT	CASSYNSGLGNTEAFF
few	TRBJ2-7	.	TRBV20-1	TGCAGTGCTGGCTCCGATTCGGGAGCCCCCTACGAGCAGTACTTC	CSAGSDSGAPYEQYF
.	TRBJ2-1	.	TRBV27	TGTGCCAGCAGTTTATCGCAGGGATCGTTCGATGAGCAGTTCTTC	CASSLSQGSFDEQFF
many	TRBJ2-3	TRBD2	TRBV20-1	TGCAGTGCCCGGCTAGCGGGGGGTCCTAGCACAGATACGCAGTATTTT	CSARLAGGPSTDTQYF